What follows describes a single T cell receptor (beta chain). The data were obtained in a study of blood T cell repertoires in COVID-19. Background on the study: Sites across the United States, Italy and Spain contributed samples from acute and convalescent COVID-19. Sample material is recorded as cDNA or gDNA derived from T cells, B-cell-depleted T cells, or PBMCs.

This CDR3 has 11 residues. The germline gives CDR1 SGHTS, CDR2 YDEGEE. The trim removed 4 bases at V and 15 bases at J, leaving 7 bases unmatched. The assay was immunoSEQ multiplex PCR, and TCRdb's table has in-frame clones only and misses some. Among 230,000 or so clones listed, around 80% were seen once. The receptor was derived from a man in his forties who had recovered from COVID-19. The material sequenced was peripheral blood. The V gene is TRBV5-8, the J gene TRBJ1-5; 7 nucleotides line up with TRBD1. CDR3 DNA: TGTGCCAGCAGCCTCCCGGGACAGAGGCATTTT. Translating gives CASSLPGQRHF.